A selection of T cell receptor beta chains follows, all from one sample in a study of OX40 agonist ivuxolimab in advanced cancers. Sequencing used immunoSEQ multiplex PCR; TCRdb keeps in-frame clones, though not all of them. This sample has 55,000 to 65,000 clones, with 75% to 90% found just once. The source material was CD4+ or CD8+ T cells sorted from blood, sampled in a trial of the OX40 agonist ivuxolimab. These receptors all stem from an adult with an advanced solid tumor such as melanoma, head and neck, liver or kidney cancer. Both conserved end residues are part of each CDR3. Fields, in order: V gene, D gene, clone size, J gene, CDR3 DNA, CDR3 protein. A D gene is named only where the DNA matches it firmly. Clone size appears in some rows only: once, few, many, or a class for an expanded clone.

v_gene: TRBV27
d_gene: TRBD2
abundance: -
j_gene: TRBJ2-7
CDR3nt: TGTGCCAGCAGACCAGCGGGGGCCACCTACGAGCAGTACTTC
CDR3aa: CASRPAGATYEQYF

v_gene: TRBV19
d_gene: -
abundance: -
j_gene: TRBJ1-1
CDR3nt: TGTGCCAGTAGTACCCAGTGGGAGCCAGGTGGCACTGAAGCTTTCTTT
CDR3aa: CASSTQWEPGGTEAFF

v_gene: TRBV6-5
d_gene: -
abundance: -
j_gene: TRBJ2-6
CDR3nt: TGTGCCAGCAGTTCCTCTCCAGGGGCTGGGGCCAACGTCCTGACTTTC
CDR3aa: CASSSSPGAGANVLTF

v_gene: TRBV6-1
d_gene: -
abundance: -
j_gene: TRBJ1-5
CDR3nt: TGTGCCAGTTACAGGGTGGGACAGCCCCAGCATTTT
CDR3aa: CASYRVGQPQHF

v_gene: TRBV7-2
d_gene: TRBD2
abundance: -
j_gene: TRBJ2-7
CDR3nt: TGTGCCAGCAGCTTAGATGGGACTAGCGGGGGCTTCAGGGAGCAGTACTTC
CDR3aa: CASSLDGTSGGFREQYF

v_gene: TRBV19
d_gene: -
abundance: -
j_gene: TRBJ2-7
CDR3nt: TGTGCCAGTAGTATGGGGAGTCTTCCCCTCTACGAGCAGTACTTC
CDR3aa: CASSMGSLPLYEQYF

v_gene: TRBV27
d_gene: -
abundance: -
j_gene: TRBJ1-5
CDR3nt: TGTGCCAGCAGTTTATCGTTTCTGGGTACTCAGCCCCAGCATTTT
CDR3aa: CASSLSFLGTQPQHF

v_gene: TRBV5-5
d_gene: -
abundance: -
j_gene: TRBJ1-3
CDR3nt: TGTGCCAGCAGCTTGGCGGGGGCCTCTGGAAACACCATATATTTT
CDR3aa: CASSLAGASGNTIYF

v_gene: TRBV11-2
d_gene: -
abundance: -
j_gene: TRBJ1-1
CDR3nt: TGTGCCAGCAGCTTATCAGGGGTAACTGAAGCTTTCTTT
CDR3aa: CASSLSGVTEAFF

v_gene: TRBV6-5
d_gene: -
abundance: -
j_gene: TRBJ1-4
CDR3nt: TGTGCCAGCAGTTACTCGATAAGGACGGGAAATGAAAAACTGTTTTTT
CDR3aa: CASSYSIRTGNEKLFF

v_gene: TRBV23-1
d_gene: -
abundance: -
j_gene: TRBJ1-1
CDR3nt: TGCGCCAGCAGTCAATCGGAAGTCAACACTGAAGCTTTCTTT
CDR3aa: CASSQSEVNTEAFF

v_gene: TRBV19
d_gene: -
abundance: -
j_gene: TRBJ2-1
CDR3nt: TGTGCCAGTAGTATAGATGCCGGTTCGTTCAATGAGCAGTTCTTC
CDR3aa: CASSIDAGSFNEQFF

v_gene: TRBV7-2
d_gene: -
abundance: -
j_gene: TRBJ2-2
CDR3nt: TGTGCCAGCAGCTTAAGGCCCCCCAGCGGTAACACCGGGGAGCTGTTTTTT
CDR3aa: CASSLRPPSGNTGELFF

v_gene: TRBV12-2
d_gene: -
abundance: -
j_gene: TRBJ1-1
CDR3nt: TGTGCAAGTCGCCGTAATCTTGACAGGTTGGAAACCGGGGGCACTGAAGCTTTCTTT
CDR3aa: CASRRNLDRLETGGTEAFF

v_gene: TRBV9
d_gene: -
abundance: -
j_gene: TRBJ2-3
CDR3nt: TGTGCCAGCAGCGTAGTGGGAGGTACGCAGTATTTT
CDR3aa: CASSVVGGTQYF

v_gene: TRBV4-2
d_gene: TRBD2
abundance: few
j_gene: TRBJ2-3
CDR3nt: TGTGCCAGCAGCCAGGTAGCGGGCCCCACAGATACGCAGTATTTT
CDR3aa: CASSQVAGPTDTQYF

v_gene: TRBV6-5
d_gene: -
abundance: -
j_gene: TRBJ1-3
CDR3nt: TGTGCCAGCACCGATCCGACAGGAACTGGAAACACCATATATTTT
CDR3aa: CASTDPTGTGNTIYF

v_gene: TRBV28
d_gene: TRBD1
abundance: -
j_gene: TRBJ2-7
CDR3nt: TGTGCCAGCAGTTTATTCTGGGACAGACAGTACTTC
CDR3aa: CASSLFWDRQYF

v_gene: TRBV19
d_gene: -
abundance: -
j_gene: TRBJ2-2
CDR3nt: TGTGCCAGTAGTATGGGACGGGATTGGTATGGCGGGGAGCTGTTTTTT
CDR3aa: CASSMGRDWYGGELFF

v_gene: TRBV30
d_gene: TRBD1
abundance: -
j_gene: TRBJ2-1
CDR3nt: TGTGCCTGGAGTGTAATAAGGGGTGGGACAGGGGGCAACAATGAGCAGTTCTTC
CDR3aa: CAWSVIRGGTGGNNEQFF

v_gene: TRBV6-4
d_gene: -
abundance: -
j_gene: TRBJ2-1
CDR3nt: TGTGCCAGCAGTCCCCAAACTTTGGGGAGCTATGAGCAGTTCTTC
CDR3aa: CASSPQTLGSYEQFF

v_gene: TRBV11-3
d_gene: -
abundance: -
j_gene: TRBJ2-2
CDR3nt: TGTGCCAGCAGCTTAGATTCAAAAAGGGCCGGGGAGCTGTTTTTT
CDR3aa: CASSLDSKRAGELFF

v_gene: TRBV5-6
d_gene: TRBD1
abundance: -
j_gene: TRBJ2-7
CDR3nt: TGTGCCAGCAGCTTAGGGACAGGCTACGAGCAGTACTTC
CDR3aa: CASSLGTGYEQYF

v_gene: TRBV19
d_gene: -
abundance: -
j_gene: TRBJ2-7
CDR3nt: TGTGCCAGTAGTATAGAGGTCGGCAGGGGAGTCTACGAGCAGTACTTC
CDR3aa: CASSIEVGRGVYEQYF

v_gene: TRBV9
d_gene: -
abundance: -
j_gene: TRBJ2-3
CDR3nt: TGTGCCAGCAGCGCCCGACAGAGCACAGATACGCAGTATTTT
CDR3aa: CASSARQSTDTQYF

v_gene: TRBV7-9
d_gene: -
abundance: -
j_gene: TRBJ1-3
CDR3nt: TGTGCCAGCAGCTTAGCGGAGAGCTCTGGAAACACCATATATTTT
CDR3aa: CASSLAESSGNTIYF

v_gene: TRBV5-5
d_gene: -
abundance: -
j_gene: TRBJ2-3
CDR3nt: TGTGCCAGCACCCCGCTTAGCAGGAGCACAGATACGCAGTATTTT
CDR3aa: CASTPLSRSTDTQYF